This T cell receptor (beta chain) was found in a study of PD-L1 blockade in urothelial cancer. Overall study context: Male patients with bladder-origin urothelial cancer numbered about 85% of the roughly 29. The study recovered a median of roughly 150,000 T cells per blood sample.

A few counts support this clone. Its specificity is not known. Overall study results and limits: At 3 weeks on treatment, tumor-associated clones expanded more with durable benefit.

The table came from immunoSEQ multiplex PCR; TCRdb's copy has only in-frame clones and leaves some out. The sample contains 40,000 or so clones, roughly nine tenths of which appear only once. Trimming removed 0 bases from V and 6 bases from J, with 14 bases in between. The length of the CDR3 is 15 residues. The germline V gene has CDR1 SGHDT and CDR2 YYEEEE. Time point reported: pretreatment peripheral blood. The J gene is TRBJ2-3, the V gene TRBV5-6, with D perhaps matching TRBD2 (6 bases). The clonotype comes from a woman aged 55-69 years with urothelial cancer. The material sequenced was PBMCs, taken around atezolizumab (anti-PD-L1) treatment. CDR3 region: CASSLEGLATDTQYF. CDR3 DNA sequence: TGTGCCAGCAGCTTGGAAGGGCTAGCGACGGATACGCAGTATTTT.